The 27 T cell receptor beta chains given below trace back to one sample, sequenced in a study of T cells in Graves' hyperthyroidism and ophthalmopathy. Amplification yielded TCR beta CDR3 regions, with RNA transcripts as the source. HTBI primers were used for first-round RT-PCR of the TCR CDR3. TCRdb reprocessed the multiplex PCR reads with MiXCR, giving one entry per CDR3 protein. The data contain roughly 660,000 distinct CDR3 sequences, about 18% of them seen just once; the ten biggest clones take up 15% to 19%. Sequenced: blood. The receptor set was obtained from a man between 50 and 59 years old with Graves' hyperthyroidism.

This clonotype showed up many times. This rearrangement joins TRBV6-1 to TRBJ1-1; no clear D gene. The germline V and J ends were trimmed by 11 bases and 1 base, with 14 bases remaining between them. This CDR3 has 13 residues. The germline V gene has CDR1 MNHNS and CDR2 SASEGT. The CDR3 here is CASLYPGNTEAFF. The CDR3 DNA reads TGTGCCTCTCTCTACCCGGGGAACACTGAAGCTTTCTTT.

This clonotype appeared many times. The rearrangement links TRBV29-1 to TRBJ2-3; TRBD1 matches at 9 bases. Germline loops: CDR1 SQVTM, CDR2 ANQGSEA. The CDR3 runs to 16 residues. J gave up 2 bases and V 1 base, and 7 bases lay outside the gene matches. CDR3 amino acids: CSVEAPGQGFTDTQYF. DNA for the CDR3: TGCAGCGTTGAAGCCCCGGGACAGGGTTTCACAGATACGCAGTATTTT.

This clonotype was counted at least ten times. The chain recombines TRBV3-1 with TRBJ1-3, with TRBD1 matching 9 bases. Germline assignment: CDR1 LGHDT and CDR2 YNNKEL (reference sequence). The CDR3 consists of 15 residues. Losses at the gene ends were 5 bases for V and 0 bases for J; bases not matched to a gene: 2. This CDR3 reads CASSGTGSSGNTIYF. As DNA, the CDR3 is TGTGCCAGCAGCGGGACAGGGAGCTCTGGAAACACCATATATTTT. The full variable domain, with the rest looked up from reference TRBV3-1 and TRBJ1-3, is DTAVSQTPKYLVTQMGNDKSIKCEQNLGHDTMYWYKQDSKKFLKIMFSYNNKELIINETVPNRFSPKSPDKAHLNLHINSLELGDSAVYFCASSGTGSSGNTIYFGEGSWLTVV.

This clonotype was detected ten times or more. V usage is TRBV9 and J usage is TRBJ2-7; D perhaps matches TRBD1 (5 bases). Looked up from germline, CDR1 is SGDLS and CDR2 is YYNGEE. The V and J ends lost 4 bases and 5 bases respectively, with 16 bases between them. This CDR3 contains 14 residues. The CDR3 sequence is CASSPQLTANEQYF. The CDR3 coding sequence is TGTGCCAGCAGCCCCCAGTTGACAGCCAACGAGCAGTACTTC.

There are a few counts of this clonotype. The chain couples TRBV30 to TRBJ1-1; possibly TRBD1 for D (6 bases). The CDR3 is 12 residues long. Germline loops: CDR1 GTSNPN, CDR2 SVGIG (reference sequence). V was trimmed by 5 bases and J by 5 bases, leaving 12 bases between them. The CDR3, as DNA: TGTGCCTGGGATCCGGACAGAACTGAAGCTTTCTTT. It codes for CAWDPDRTEAFF.

This clonotype has a count of ten or more. The chain is built from TRBV29-1 and TRBJ2-1; D is unresolved. Trimming removed 7 bases at V and 8 bases at J, with 21 bases between. The CDR3 contains 14 residues. Germline CDR1 and CDR2: SQVTM and ANQGSEA. In DNA form, the CDR3 reads TGCAGCGCTTCCCCTTATCTGAGAACCGATGAGCAGTTCTTC. Residues: CSASPYLRTDEQFF.

The chain uses TRBV10-3 and TRBJ2-7; 9 bases agree with TRBD1. Trimming took 5 bases from V and 7 from J; bases not matched to a gene: 12. This CDR3 comprises 15 residues. CDR1 is ENHRY, CDR2 SYGVKD, per germline. The CDR3 loop reads CAISSPGQGGREQYF. The CDR3 nucleotides read TGTGCCATCAGTTCACCGGGACAGGGAGGGAGGGAGCAGTACTTC.

The rearrangement links TRBV5-1 to TRBJ2-4; D is perhaps TRBD2 (6 bases). The V end lost 5 bases, the J end lost 0 bases, and 24 bases lay between the germline ends. This CDR3 is built from 19 residues. In germline, CDR1 is SGHRS, CDR2 YFSETQ. The CDR3 DNA follows: TGCGCCAGCAGGCCAACGCCAGCGGACTACTCCTTAGCCAAAAACATTCAGTACTTC. It is translated as CASRPTPADYSLAKNIQYF.

In this sample, this clonotype turned up a few times. This chain connects TRBV9 to TRBJ2-3; D may be TRBD1 (6 bases). V lost 1 base to trimming and J lost 6 bases, with 21 bases between them. The CDR3 extends over 17 amino acids. Germline V lookup: CDR1 SGDLS, CDR2 YYNGEE. CDR3 DNA: TGTGCCAGCAGCGTACCCCAGGACAGCTTCGACTTTGATACGCAGTATTTT. It is translated as CASSVPQDSFDFDTQYF.

The gene calls are TRBV18 and TRBJ2-1; D uncertain. The CDR3 covers 12 residues. Trimming removed 5 bases from V and 7 bases from J, with 9 bases in between. From germline, CDR1 is KGHSH and CDR2 LQKENI. The CDR3 sequence is CASSTLVNEQFF. The CDR3 bases are TGTGCCAGCTCAACTTTAGTAAATGAGCAGTTCTTC.

The gene calls are TRBV7-9 and TRBJ2-1, with 7 bases identical to TRBD2. CDR3 length: 16 residues. Trimming took 4 bases from V and 2 from J; bases not matched to a gene: 8. Per the germline V gene, CDR1 is SEHNR and CDR2 is FQNEAQ (reference sequence). In nucleotides, the CDR3 is TGTGCCAGCAGCTCCGTGGGCGGGAGCCCCTACAATGAGCAGTTCTTC. It yields the protein CASSSVGGSPYNEQFF.

The rearrangement joins TRBV7-2 to TRBJ2-2, with 7 nucleotides matching TRBD1. CDR1 is SGHTA and CDR2 is FQGNSA in the germline V gene. With 5 bases clipped from V and 7 bases from J, the junction kept 13 bases outside the gene matches. The CDR3 contains 16 residues. The DNA for the CDR3 is TGTGCCAGCAGCCCTAGGGGGCCGGGGTGGAACGGGGAGCTGTTTTTT. It yields the protein CASSPRGPGWNGELFF.

The table lists this clonotype with a few counts. This may be a read error: a much more frequent sequence differs by one nucleotide. V is TRBV10-2 and J is TRBJ1-1; D may be TRBD1 (6 bases). Germline CDR1 reads WSHSY; CDR2 reads SAAADI. There are 14 residues in the CDR3. The ends were cut back, 0 bases at V and 5 bases at J, with 10 bases in the middle. The CDR3 sequence is CASSESGGGTEAFF. The DNA for the CDR3 is TGCGCCAGCAGTGAGTCGGGAGGGGGGACTGAAGCTTTCTTT.

This clonotype appeared a few times. The V gene is TRBV7-6, the J gene TRBJ1-4; the D gene is possibly TRBD1 (5 bases). The V end lost 4 bases, the J end lost 0 bases, and 15 bases lay between the germline ends. Per germline, CDR1 SGHVS and CDR2 FNYEAQ. CDR3 length: 17 residues. This CDR3 reads CASSSGTDTATNEKLFF. The DNA for the CDR3 is TGTGCCAGCAGCTCGGGGACCGATACTGCAACTAATGAAAAACTGTTTTTT. Supplemented by reference TRBV7-6 and TRBJ1-4, the full variable domain reads GAGVSQSPRYKVTKRGQDVALRCDPISGHVSLYWYRQALGQGPEFLTYFNYEAQQDKSGLPNDRFSAERPEGSISTLTIQRTEQRDSAMYRCASSSGTDTATNEKLFFGSGTQLSVL.

The rearrangement joins TRBV29-1 to TRBJ2-7; a possible D gene is TRBD2 (7 bases). The germline V and J ends were trimmed by 4 bases and 5 bases, with 21 bases remaining between them. The CDR3 loop spans 15 amino acids. Germline V CDR1 and CDR2: SQVTM, ANQGSEA. CDR3 bases: TGCAGCGTTGGGGGGGGGGCAGGAGGAGGGCACGAGCAGTACTTC. Its translation: CSVGGGAGGGHEQYF.

This clonotype came up many times. The chain couples TRBV28 to TRBJ2-7, with 16 bases that match TRBD2. The V segment lost 3 bases and the J segment 4 bases; nucleotides outside the gene matches: 3. CDR1 MDHEN and CDR2 SYDVKM come from the germline V gene. The CDR3 is 16 amino acids. CDR3 in DNA: TGTGCCAGCAGTTTGGGACTAGCGGGAGGGAAATACGAGCAGTACTTC. Amino acids: CASSLGLAGGKYEQYF.

This clonotype was recorded a few times. The rearrangement links TRBV25-1 to TRBJ2-7; maybe TRBD2 (5 bases). Trimming removed 5 bases at V and 2 bases at J, with 10 bases between. This CDR3 comprises 13 residues. Germline loops: CDR1 MGHDK, CDR2 SYGVNS. DNA for the CDR3: TGTGCCAGCAGTATAACCGGGACCTACGAGCAGTACTTC. This sequence encodes CASSITGTYEQYF.

Ten or more counts support this clonotype. This chain uses TRBV2 with TRBJ2-1; TRBD1 matches 8 bases. This CDR3 comprises 15 residues. The V gene end was trimmed by 3 bases and the J gene end by 4 bases; junction bases not matched to a gene: 5. The germline V gene has CDR1 SNHLY and CDR2 FYNNEI. The CDR3 sequence: CASSEAGGGYNEQFF. DNA for the CDR3: TGTGCCAGCAGTGAGGCAGGGGGCGGGTACAATGAGCAGTTCTTC.

This clonotype was counted many times. This chain connects TRBV27 to TRBJ2-1; TRBD2 matches 12 bases. CDR3 size: 15 residues. With V trimmed by 5 bases and J by 5 bases, 4 bases remained unmatched. The germline CDR1 and CDR2 sequences are MNHEY and SMNVEV (reference sequence). This CDR3 is CASSPGTSGHNEQFF. The CDR3 DNA reads TGTGCCAGCAGTCCCGGGACTAGCGGGCACAATGAGCAGTTCTTC.

The chain links TRBV5-1 to TRBJ2-1; possible D gene TRBD2, 6 bases. From germline, CDR1 is SGHRS and CDR2 YFSETQ. V gave up 2 bases and J gave up 2 bases, with 8 bases separating them. This CDR3 is 14 amino acids long. In DNA form, the CDR3 reads TGCGCCAGCAGCTTCGGGAGTCCCTACAATGAGCAGTTCTTC. Its protein product is CASSFGSPYNEQFF.

The chain employs TRBV4-1 and TRBJ1-2; no reliable D call. V lost 3 bases and J lost 0, with 11 bases in between. The CDR3 sequence is 15 residues long. In germline, CDR1 is MGHRA, CDR2 YSYEKL. CDR3 sequence (DNA): TGCGCCAGCAGCCAGAAGCCAGTAGCTAACTATGGCTACACCTTC. Its translation: CASSQKPVANYGYTF.

DNA of the CDR3: TGTGCCTGGACGGGACAGGGGGCCCCGGGTGGCTACACCTTC. Residues: CAWTGQGAPGGYTF. This chain joins TRBV30 and TRBJ1-2; 12 bases are shared with TRBD1. Germline V gene data show CDR1 as GTSNPN and CDR2 as SVGIG (reference sequence). CDR3 length: 14 residues. V shed 4 bases and J 7 bases; nucleotides not matched to a gene: 7.

This clonotype was counted only a few times. The CDR3 sequence: CASSLGLAGRANTGELFF. In DNA form, the CDR3 reads TGTGCCAGCAGCTTGGGGCTAGCGGGAAGAGCGAACACCGGGGAGCTGTTTTTT. The chain is built from TRBV5-4 and TRBJ2-2, with 9 nucleotides matching TRBD2. The CDR3 extends over 18 amino acids. The germline V gene has CDR1 SGHNT and CDR2 YYREEE (reference sequence). The V gene end was trimmed by 0 bases and the J gene end by 0 bases; junction bases not matched to a gene: 6. Together with reference TRBV5-4 and TRBJ2-2, the CDR3 gives the full variable domain: ETGVTQSPTHLIKTRGQQVTLRCSSQSGHNTVSWYQQALGQGPQFIFQYYREEENGRGNFPPRFSGLQFPNYSSELNVNALELDDSALYLCASSLGLAGRANTGELFFGEGSRLTVL.

This clonotype was seen ten or more times. This rearrangement joins TRBV7-2 to TRBJ2-1; 11 positions agree with TRBD2. V dropped 5 bases and J dropped 4; count of bases not matched to a gene: 4. The germline CDR1 and CDR2 sequences are SGHTA and FQGNSA. The CDR3 totals 15 residues. The CDR3 loop is CASSVSGRAYNEQFF. CDR3 DNA: TGTGCCAGCAGCGTTAGCGGGAGGGCTTACAATGAGCAGTTCTTC.

This clonotype occurred a few times. The V gene is TRBV19, the J gene TRBJ2-7; no clear D. Germline CDR1 and CDR2: LNHDA and SQIVND (reference sequence). Trimming shortened V by 1 base and J by 1 base, and 5 bases separated the two germline ends. CDR3 length: 13 amino acids. The DNA for the CDR3 is TGTGCCAGTAGTATAGCGGAGTCCTACGAGCAGTACTTC. Amino acids: CASSIAESYEQYF. The whole variable domain, filled in from reference TRBV19 and TRBJ2-7, reads DGGITQSPKYLFRKEGQNVTLSCEQNLNHDAMYWYRQDPGQGLRLIYYSQIVNDFQKGDIAEGYSVSREKKESFPLTVTSAQKNPTAFYLCASSIAESYEQYFGPGTRLTVT.

This clonotype occurred many times. The CDR3 coding sequence is TGTGCCAGCAGCTTAGATCATGTCGGAGGTTCCTACGAGCAGTACTTC. Translating gives CASSLDHVGGSYEQYF. The rearrangement links TRBV11-2 to TRBJ2-7, with a tentative D call TRBD2 (5 bases). The CDR3 covers 16 residues. V lost 0 bases and J lost 1, with 13 bases in between. CDR1 SGHAT and CDR2 FQNNGV come from the germline V gene.

This chain connects TRBV30 to TRBJ2-7, with 7 bases fitting TRBD1. J lost 0 bases, V lost 1 base, and 12 bases had no gene match. The length of the CDR3 is 17 residues. Germline V CDR1 and CDR2: GTSNPN, SVGIG (reference sequence). For the CDR3, the DNA is TGTGCCTGGAGTGCAAAATCGGGACAGAGGAGCTCCTACGAGCAGTACTTC. Translation: CAWSAKSGQRSSYEQYF.